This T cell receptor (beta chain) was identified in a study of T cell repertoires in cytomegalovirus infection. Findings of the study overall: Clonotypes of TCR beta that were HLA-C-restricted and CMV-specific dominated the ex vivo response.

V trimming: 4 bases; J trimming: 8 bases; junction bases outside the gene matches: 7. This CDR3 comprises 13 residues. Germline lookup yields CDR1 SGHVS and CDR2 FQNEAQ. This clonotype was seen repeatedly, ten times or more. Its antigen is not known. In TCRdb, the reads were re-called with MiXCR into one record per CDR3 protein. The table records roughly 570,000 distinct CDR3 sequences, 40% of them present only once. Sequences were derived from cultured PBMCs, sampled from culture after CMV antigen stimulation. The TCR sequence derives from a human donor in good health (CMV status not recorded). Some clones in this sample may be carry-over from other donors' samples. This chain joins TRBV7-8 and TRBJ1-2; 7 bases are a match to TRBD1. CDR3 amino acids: CASSSRQGGGYTF. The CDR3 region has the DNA TGTGCCAGCAGCTCACGGCAGGGGGGGGGCTACACCTTC.